This entry is about one TCR beta chain. What it binds is not known. This CDR3 comprises 14 residues. Losses at the gene ends were 7 bases for V and 6 bases for J; bases not matched to a gene: 8. Germline-derived CDR1 and CDR2 are SQVTM and ANQGSEA. The PCR made use of 60 Vbeta and 13 Jbeta primers. Clones were sequenced by immunoSEQ multiplex PCR, and TCRdb holds only the in-frame ones, with some missing. Of about 98,000 clones in the sample, 75% to 85% are singletons; the top ten hold about 10%. This entry comes from a study of cytomegalovirus exposure and HLA in healthy donors. Study results and limitations: Reportedly, fewer N-insertions than the approximately 700-donor mean appeared in an Asian-associated ancestry cluster in a later analysis. Several of the most significant clusters appeared, in a later analysis, to be linked to common viral pathogens. Most likely, a cluster of highly shared sequence variants arose as a sequencing artifact.

The rearrangement uses TRBV29-1 and TRBJ1-6; 8 bases line up with TRBD1. The material sequenced was PBMCs. This sequence was found in a man aged 18 to 30 in good health and CMV-seropositive. In nucleotides, the CDR3 is TGCAGCGCCCGAGGACAGGGAATTAATTCACCCCTCCACTTT. Translating gives CSARGQGINSPLHF.